This TCR beta chain was captured by sequencing in a study of T cells in Graves' hyperthyroidism and ophthalmopathy. Across the study: Peripheral blood specimens were obtained at initial diagnosis, prior to any treatment. Study-wide results and caveats: A 13 V-J model separated ophthalmopathy from stable hyperthyroidism. Researchers found most expanded thyroid clonotypes above 0.001 in blood as well.

Amplification of TCR beta CDR3 regions used RNA as the template. First-round RT-PCR targeting the TCR CDR3 was performed with the HTBI primer set. TCRdb fed the multiplex PCR reads into MiXCR, producing one record per CDR3 protein. This sample carries roughly 800,000 distinct CDR3 sequences, 38% of them seen once, and the ten largest clones take approximately 10%. CDR1 and CDR2 (germline): ENHRY, SYGVKD. The CDR3 runs to 12 residues. The V end lost 6 bases, the J end lost 1 base, and 7 bases lay between the germline ends. With regard to this clonotype: What it binds is unknown.

This chain connects TRBV10-3 to TRBJ2-7; the D is unclear. The source is a man aged 18 to 29 with Graves' hyperthyroidism. Sequencing used blood. The CDR3 region has the DNA TGTGCCATCAGGGGTGGATCCTACGAGCAGTACTTC. Translation: CAIRGGSYEQYF.